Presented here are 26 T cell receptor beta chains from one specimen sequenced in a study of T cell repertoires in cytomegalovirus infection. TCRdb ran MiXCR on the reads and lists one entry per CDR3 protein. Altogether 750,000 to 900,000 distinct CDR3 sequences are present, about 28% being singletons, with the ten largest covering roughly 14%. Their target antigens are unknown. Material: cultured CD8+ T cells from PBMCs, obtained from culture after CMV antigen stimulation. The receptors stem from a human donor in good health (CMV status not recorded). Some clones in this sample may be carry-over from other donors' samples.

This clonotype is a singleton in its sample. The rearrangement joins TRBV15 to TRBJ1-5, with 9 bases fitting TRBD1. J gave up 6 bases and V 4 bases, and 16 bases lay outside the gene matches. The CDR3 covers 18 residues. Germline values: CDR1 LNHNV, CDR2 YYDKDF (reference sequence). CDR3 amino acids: CATSTLGQGLGAGQPQHF. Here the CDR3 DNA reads TGTGCCACCAGCACTCTGGGACAGGGTTTGGGGGCTGGTCAGCCCCAGCATTTT.

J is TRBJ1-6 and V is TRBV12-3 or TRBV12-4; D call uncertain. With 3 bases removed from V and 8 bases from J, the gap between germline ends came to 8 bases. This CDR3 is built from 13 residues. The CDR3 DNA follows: TGTGCCAGCAGTTTTGGAGGTGATTCACCCCTCCACTTT. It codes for CASSFGGDSPLHF.

CDR3 in amino acids: CASSSELTYEQYV. Written as DNA, the CDR3 is TGTGCCAGCAGCTCGGAATTAACCTACGAGCAGTACGTC. V and J are TRBV7-9 and TRBJ2-7; unclear D gene. Trimming took 4 bases from V and 2 from J, leaving 9 bases between them. CDR3 size: 13 residues. Germline CDR1 reads SEHNR; CDR2 reads FQNEAQ (reference sequence).

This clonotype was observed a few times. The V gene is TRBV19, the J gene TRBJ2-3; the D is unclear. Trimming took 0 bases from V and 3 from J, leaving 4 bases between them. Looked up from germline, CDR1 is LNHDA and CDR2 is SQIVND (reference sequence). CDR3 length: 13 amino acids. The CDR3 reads CASSIDRTDTQYF. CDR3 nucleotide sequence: TGTGCCAGTAGTATAGATCGGACAGATACGCAGTATTTT.

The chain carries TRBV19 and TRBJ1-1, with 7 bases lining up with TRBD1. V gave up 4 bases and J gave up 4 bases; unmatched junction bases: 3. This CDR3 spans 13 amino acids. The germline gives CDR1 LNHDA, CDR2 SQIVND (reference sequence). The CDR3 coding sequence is TGTGCCAGTAGTACGACAGGGAGCACTGAAGCTTTCTTT. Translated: CASSTTGSTEAFF.

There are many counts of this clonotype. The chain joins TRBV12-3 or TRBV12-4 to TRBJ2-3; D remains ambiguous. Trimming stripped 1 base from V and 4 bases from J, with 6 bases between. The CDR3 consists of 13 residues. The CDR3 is CASSLVPSDTQYF. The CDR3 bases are TGTGCCAGCAGTTTAGTCCCCTCAGATACGCAGTATTTT.

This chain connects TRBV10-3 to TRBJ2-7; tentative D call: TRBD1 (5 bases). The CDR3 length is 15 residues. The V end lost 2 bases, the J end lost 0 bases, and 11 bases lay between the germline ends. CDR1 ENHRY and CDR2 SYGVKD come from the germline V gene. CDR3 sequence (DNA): TGTGCCATCAGTGAGCGGAGACAGAGCTCCTACGAGCAGTACTTC. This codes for CAISERRQSSYEQYF.

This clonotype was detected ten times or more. The CDR3: CATASAGERTDTQYF. The DNA of the CDR3 is TGTGCCACCGCCTCGGCGGGGGAACGCACAGATACGCAGTATTTT. The chain has TRBV24-1 and TRBJ2-3; 7 nucleotides match TRBD2. The germline V gene has CDR1 KGHDR and CDR2 SFDVKD. J was trimmed by 1 base and V by 9 bases; bases with no gene match: 9. There are 15 residues in the CDR3.

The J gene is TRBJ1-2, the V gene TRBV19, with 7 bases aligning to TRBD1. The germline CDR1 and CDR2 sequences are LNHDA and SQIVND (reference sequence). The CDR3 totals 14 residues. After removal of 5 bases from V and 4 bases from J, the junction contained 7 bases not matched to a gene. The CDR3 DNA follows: TGTGCCAGTAGTCCGTACGACAGGGCCTATGGCTACACCTTC. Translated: CASSPYDRAYGYTF.

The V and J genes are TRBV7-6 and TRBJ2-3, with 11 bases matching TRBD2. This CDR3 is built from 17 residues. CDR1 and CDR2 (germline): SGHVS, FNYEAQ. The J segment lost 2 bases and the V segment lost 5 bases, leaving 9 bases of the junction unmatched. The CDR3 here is CASSPSTSGDYTDTQYF. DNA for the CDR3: TGTGCCAGCAGCCCCTCGACTAGCGGGGACTACACAGATACGCAGTATTTT.

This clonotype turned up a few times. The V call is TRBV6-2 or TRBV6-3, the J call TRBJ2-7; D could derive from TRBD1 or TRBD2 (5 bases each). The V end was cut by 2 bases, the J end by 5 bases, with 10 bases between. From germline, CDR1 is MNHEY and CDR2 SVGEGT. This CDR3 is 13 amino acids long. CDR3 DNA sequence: TGTGCCAGCAGTTACCGTCTGGGGGACGAGCAGTACGTC. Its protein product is CASSYRLGDEQYV.

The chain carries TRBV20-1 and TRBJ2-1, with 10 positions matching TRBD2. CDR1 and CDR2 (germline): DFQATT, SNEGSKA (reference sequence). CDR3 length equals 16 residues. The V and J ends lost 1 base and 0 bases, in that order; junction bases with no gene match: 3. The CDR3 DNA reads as TGCAGTGCTAGAGCAGCGGGGGGGAGCTCCTACAATGAGCAGTTCTTC. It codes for CSARAAGGSSYNEQFF.

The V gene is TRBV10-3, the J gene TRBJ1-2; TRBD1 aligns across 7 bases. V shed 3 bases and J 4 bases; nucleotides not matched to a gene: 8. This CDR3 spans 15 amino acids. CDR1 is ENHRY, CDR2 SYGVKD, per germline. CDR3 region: CAISELAGGSYGYTF. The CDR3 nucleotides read TGTGCCATCAGTGAACTCGCAGGGGGGTCCTATGGCTACACCTTC.

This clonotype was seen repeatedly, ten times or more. In DNA, the CDR3 is TGTGCCAGCAGCTTCACACCGACACCTGAAGCTTTCTTT. Encoded protein: CASSFTPTPEAFF. The V gene is TRBV7-2, the J gene TRBJ1-1, with D unclear. CDR1 is SGHTA, CDR2 FQGNSA, per germline. Trimming left V 3 bases short and J 6 bases short, with 11 bases between. This CDR3 spans 13 amino acids.

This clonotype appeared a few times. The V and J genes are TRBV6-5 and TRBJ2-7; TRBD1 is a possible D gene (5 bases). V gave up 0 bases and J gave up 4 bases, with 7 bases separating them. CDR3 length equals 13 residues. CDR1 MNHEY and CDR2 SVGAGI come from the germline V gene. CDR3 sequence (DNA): TGTGCCAGCAGTTACTCTGCAGGGTACGAGCAGTACTTC. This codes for CASSYSAGYEQYF.

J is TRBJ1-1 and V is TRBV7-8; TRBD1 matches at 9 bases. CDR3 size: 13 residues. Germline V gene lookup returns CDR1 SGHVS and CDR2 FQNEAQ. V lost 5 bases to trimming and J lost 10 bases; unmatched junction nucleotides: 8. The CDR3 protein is CASSRAGGQGAFF. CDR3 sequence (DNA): TGTGCCAGCAGCCGAGCGGGGGGACAGGGAGCTTTCTTT.

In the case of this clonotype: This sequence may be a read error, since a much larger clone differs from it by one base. CDR3 protein: CASSGSMNTEAFF. The CDR3 coding sequence is TGTGCCAGCAGCGGAAGCATGAACACTGAAGCTTTCTTT. The chain uses TRBV11-2 and TRBJ1-1; D is ambiguous. V dropped 5 bases and J dropped 0 bases, with 7 bases sitting between them. CDR1 and CDR2 (germline): SGHAT, FQNNGV. The CDR3 consists of 13 residues.

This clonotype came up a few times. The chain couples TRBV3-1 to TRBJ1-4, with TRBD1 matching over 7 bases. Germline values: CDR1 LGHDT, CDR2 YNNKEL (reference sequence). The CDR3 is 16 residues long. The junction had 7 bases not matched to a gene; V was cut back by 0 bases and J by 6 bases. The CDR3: CASSQEERGGDEKLFF. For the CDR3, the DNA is TGTGCCAGCAGCCAAGAGGAACGAGGGGGCGATGAAAAACTGTTTTTT.

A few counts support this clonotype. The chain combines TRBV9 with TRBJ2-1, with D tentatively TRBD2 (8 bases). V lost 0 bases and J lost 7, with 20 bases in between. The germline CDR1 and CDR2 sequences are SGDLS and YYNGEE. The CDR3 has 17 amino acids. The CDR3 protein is CASSVDPGGLGMNEQFF. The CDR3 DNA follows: TGTGCCAGCAGCGTAGACCCAGGGGGACTAGGGATGAATGAGCAGTTCTTC.

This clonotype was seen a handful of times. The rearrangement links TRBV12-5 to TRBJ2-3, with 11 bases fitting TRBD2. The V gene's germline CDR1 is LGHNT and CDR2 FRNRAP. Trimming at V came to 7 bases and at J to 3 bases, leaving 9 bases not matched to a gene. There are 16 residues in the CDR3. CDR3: CASAPVVAGGTDTQYF. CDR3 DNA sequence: TGTGCTAGTGCCCCGGTGGTAGCGGGGGGGACAGATACGCAGTATTTT.

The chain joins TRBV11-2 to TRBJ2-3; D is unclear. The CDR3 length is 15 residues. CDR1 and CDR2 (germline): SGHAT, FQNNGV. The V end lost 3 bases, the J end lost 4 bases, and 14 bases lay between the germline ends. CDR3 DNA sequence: TGTGCCAGCAGCTTTGAGGCAGGTTTGCCAGATACGCAGTATTTT. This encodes CASSFEAGLPDTQYF. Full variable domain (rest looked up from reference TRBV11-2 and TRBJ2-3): EAGVAQSPRYKIIEKRQSVAFWCNPISGHATLYWYQQILGQGPKLLIQFQNNGVVDDSQLPKDRFSAERLKGVDSTLKIQPAKLEDSAVYLCASSFEAGLPDTQYFGPGTRLTVL.

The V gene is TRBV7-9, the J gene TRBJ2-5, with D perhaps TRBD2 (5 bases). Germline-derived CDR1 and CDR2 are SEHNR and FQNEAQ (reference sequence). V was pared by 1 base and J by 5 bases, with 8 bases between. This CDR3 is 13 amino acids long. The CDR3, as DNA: TGTGCCAGCAGCTTAGTATCGGGGGAGACCCAGTACTTC. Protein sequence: CASSLVSGETQYF.

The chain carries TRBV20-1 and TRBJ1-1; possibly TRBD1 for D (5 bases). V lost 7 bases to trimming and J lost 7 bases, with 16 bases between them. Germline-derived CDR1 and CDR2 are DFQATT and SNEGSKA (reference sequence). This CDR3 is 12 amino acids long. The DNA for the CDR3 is TGCAGTGGCTCTCGAGGGGACCGTGAAGCTTTCTTT. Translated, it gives CSGSRGDREAFF.

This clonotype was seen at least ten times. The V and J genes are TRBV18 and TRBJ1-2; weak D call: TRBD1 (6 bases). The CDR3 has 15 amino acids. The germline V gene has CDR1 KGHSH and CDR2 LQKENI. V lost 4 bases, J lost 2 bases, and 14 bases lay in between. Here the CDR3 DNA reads TGTGCCAGCTCACTCTGGACAGAAATGAACTATGGCTACACCTTC. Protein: CASSLWTEMNYGYTF.

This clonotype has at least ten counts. The chain's CDR3 is CASSLTGTGELFF. The CDR3 DNA follows: TGTGCCAGCAGTTTAACAGGGACCGGGGAGCTGTTTTTT. The chain carries TRBV12-3 or TRBV12-4 and TRBJ2-2, with D tentatively TRBD1 (6 bases). V lost 2 bases to trimming and J lost 5 bases, with 6 bases between them. The CDR3 sequence is 13 residues long.

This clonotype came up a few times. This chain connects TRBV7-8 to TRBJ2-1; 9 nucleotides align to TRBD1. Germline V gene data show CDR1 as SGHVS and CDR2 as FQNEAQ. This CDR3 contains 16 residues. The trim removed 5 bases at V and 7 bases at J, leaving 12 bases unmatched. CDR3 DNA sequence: TGTGCCAGCAGCGCGGGGCCCGGGACAGGGAAAAATGAGCAGTTCTTC. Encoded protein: CASSAGPGTGKNEQFF.